This passage covers 17 T cell receptor beta chains from one sample sequenced in a study of blood T cell repertoires in COVID-19. TCRdb's table, derived via immunoSEQ multiplex PCR, lists solely in-frame clones and lacks some. The profile covers a few hundred thousand clones, with roughly 84% appearing a single time and under 2.5% taken by the ten largest. The sample was peripheral blood. The source of these receptors is a man aged 40-49 years with active or convalescent COVID-19.

The rearrangement uses TRBV4-1 and TRBJ1-2, with D uncertain. Germline CDR1 and CDR2: MGHRA and YSYEKL. The ends were cut back, 1 base at V and 7 bases at J, with 4 bases in the middle. This CDR3 is 11 amino acids long. The CDR3 sequence is CASSQGSGYTF. CDR3 DNA: TGCGCCAGCAGCCAAGGTAGTGGCTACACCTTC.

The chain is built from TRBV7-3 and TRBJ2-1; TRBD2 is a possible D gene (6 bases). V was cut by 5 bases and J by 0 bases, with 17 bases left in between. Per germline, CDR1 SGHTA and CDR2 FQGTGA. This CDR3 comprises 17 residues. The CDR3 here is CASSPPIADHSYNEQFF. The CDR3 DNA sequence: TGTGCCAGCAGCCCACCCATAGCGGATCACTCCTACAATGAGCAGTTCTTC.

This chain joins TRBV29-1 and TRBJ1-1; the D gene is possibly TRBD1 (5 bases). The CDR3 is 13 residues long. Between the trimmed V and J ends, which lost 5 bases and 0 bases, there was a span of 10 bases. Germline lookup yields CDR1 SQVTM and CDR2 ANQGSEA. CDR3 region: CSVSGNLNTEAFF. The CDR3 region has the DNA TGCAGCGTTTCAGGGAATCTGAACACTGAAGCTTTCTTT. The full variable domain, rest sourced from reference TRBV29-1 and TRBJ1-1, is SAVISQKPSRDICQRGTSLTIQCQVDSQVTMMFWYRQQPGQSLTLIATANQGSEATYESGFVIDKFPISRPNLTFSTLTVSNMSPEDSSIYLCSVSGNLNTEAFFGQGTRLTVV.

The rearrangement joins TRBV3-1 (or the pseudogene TRBV3-2) to TRBJ1-2, with 12 bases identical to TRBD1. The CDR3 covers 14 residues. The V and J ends lost 4 bases and 8 bases, in that order; junction bases with no gene match: 5. Germline V gene sequence: CDR1 LGHDT, CDR2 YNNKEL (reference sequence). This chain's CDR3 is CASSLGQGARGYTF. CDR3 DNA: TGTGCCAGCAGCCTGGGACAGGGGGCGCGAGGCTACACCTTC.

Written as DNA, the CDR3 is TGCGCCAGCAGCCAAGGACGGGACTCCACTTTCGGCTATGGCTACACCTTC. Its protein product is CASSQGRDSTFGYGYTF. The chain joins TRBV4-1 to TRBJ1-2; D is possibly TRBD1 (5 bases). Between the trimmed V and J ends, which lost 1 base and 4 bases, there was a span of 19 bases. The germline gives CDR1 MGHRA, CDR2 YSYEKL. This CDR3 region has 17 residues.

This sequence joins TRBV19 and TRBJ1-1; no firm D call. This CDR3 spans 15 amino acids. CDR1 and CDR2 (germline): LNHDA, SQIVND (reference sequence). V was shortened by 3 bases and J by 1 base, with 12 bases between the two germline ends. In nucleotides, the CDR3 is TGTGCCAGTAGTATGGTGTTGGCTTCGAACACTGAAGCTTTCTTT. It codes for CASSMVLASNTEAFF.

This sequence joins TRBV19 and TRBJ1-5, with D unclear. V lost 3 bases to trimming and J lost 8 bases, with 41 bases between them. From germline, CDR1 is LNHDA and CDR2 SQIVND (reference sequence). The CDR3 spans 23 residues. This chain's CDR3 is CASSILEGHHNPSATGFSKPQHF. In DNA, the CDR3 is TGTGCCAGTAGTATCCTCGAGGGCCATCACAACCCCTCGGCGACGGGTTTTAGCAAGCCCCAGCATTTT.

The chain links TRBV2 to TRBJ1-5; no definite D call. The CDR3 sequence is 13 residues long. Trimming removed 3 bases at V and 9 bases at J, with 12 bases between. The V gene's germline CDR1 is SNHLY and CDR2 FYNNEI. Here the CDR3 reads CASSDGNLGPQHF. In DNA form, the CDR3 reads TGTGCCAGCAGTGACGGGAATCTGGGGCCCCAGCATTTT.

The chain is built from TRBV28 and TRBJ2-1; the match to TRBD2 covers 15 bases. The V gene's germline CDR1 is MDHEN and CDR2 SYDVKM. V shed 3 bases and J 7 bases; nucleotides not matched to a gene: 13. The CDR3 has 19 amino acids. CDR3 coding DNA: TGTGCCAGCAGTTTGGGAGGACTAGCGGGAGGGCTAGGAGGGAATGAGCAGTTCTTC. Its protein is CASSLGGLAGGLGGNEQFF.

The CDR3 loop reads CATSVAGANIQYF. The CDR3 coding sequence is TGTGCCACCAGCGTAGCGGGGGCAAACATTCAGTACTTC. The chain carries TRBV15 and TRBJ2-4; 9 bases agree with TRBD2. The length of the CDR3 is 13 residues. CDR1 is LNHNV and CDR2 is YYDKDF in the germline V gene (reference sequence). V lost 5 bases, J lost 6 bases, and 2 bases stayed unmatched.

The genes are TRBV25-1 and TRBJ1-1, with D uncertain. Germline V gives CDR1 MGHDK, CDR2 SYGVNS. Trimming removed 1 base at V and 5 bases at J, with 5 bases between. The CDR3 is made up of 12 amino acids. The CDR3 spells CASSESYTEAFF. The CDR3 bases are TGTGCCAGCAGTGAATCGTATACTGAAGCTTTCTTT.

J is TRBJ2-5 and V is TRBV9; 7 nucleotides match TRBD2. This CDR3 comprises 14 residues. From germline, CDR1 is SGDLS and CDR2 YYNGEE. V shed 2 bases, J shed 1 base, and the junction held 2 bases outside the gene matches. This chain's CDR3 is CASSVGGVQETQYF. The CDR3 bases are TGTGCCAGCAGCGTGGGGGGGGTCCAAGAGACCCAGTACTTC.

V and J are TRBV4-1 and TRBJ1-1, with 7 bases that match TRBD1. The CDR3 spans 15 residues. With V trimmed by 4 bases and J by 0 bases, 5 bases remained unmatched. The V gene's germline CDR1 is MGHRA and CDR2 YSYEKL. CDR3 in DNA: TGCGCCAGCAGCCCCTGGGACAGCCTGAACACTGAAGCTTTCTTT. This codes for CASSPWDSLNTEAFF.

This clone was seen at least ten times. The rearrangement joins TRBV7-9 to TRBJ2-1; 9 bases line up with TRBD2. Germline CDR1 SEHNR, CDR2 FQNEAQ (reference sequence). The V segment lost 1 base and the J segment 8 bases; nucleotides outside the gene matches: 12. There are 17 residues in the CDR3. Here the CDR3 reads CASSLGSGAGGFHEQFF. DNA of the CDR3: TGTGCCAGCAGCTTAGGCTCGGGAGCGGGAGGTTTCCATGAGCAGTTCTTC.

The chain carries TRBV7-2 and TRBJ2-4, with TRBD1 matching 7 bases. CDR1 SGHTA and CDR2 FQGNSA come from the germline V gene. J gave up 8 bases and V 1 base, and 8 bases lay outside the gene matches. This CDR3 is 15 amino acids long. This CDR3 is CASSLVVTGQDIQYF. The CDR3 nucleotides are TGTGCCAGCAGCTTAGTTGTGACAGGGCAAGACATTCAGTACTTC.

J is TRBJ2-7 and V is TRBV11-2; TRBD2 agrees at 8 bases. V lost 4 bases, J lost 2 bases, and 7 bases stayed unmatched. From germline, CDR1 is SGHAT and CDR2 FQNNGV. This CDR3 is built from 15 residues. Written as DNA, the CDR3 is TGTGCCAGCAGCTCCAGGGAGCGGGGGACCTACGAGCAGTACTTC. Translation: CASSSRERGTYEQYF.

The V call is TRBV14, the J call TRBJ2-7, with D hard to call. Looked up from germline, CDR1 is SGHDN and CDR2 is FVKESK. The V gene lost 0 bases and the J gene lost 6 bases, with 9 bases spanning the gap. The length of the CDR3 is 13 residues. CDR3 nucleotides: TGTGCCAGCAGCCAAGAGTCACTCCGCGAGCAGTACTTC. Amino acids: CASSQESLREQYF.